This TCR beta chain emerged from a study of spatial heterogeneity in lung cancer. Sample time point: blood at routine non-recurrence follow-up after resection. Study results and caveats: Circulating ubiquitous expanded tumor TCRs were observed more frequently at resection than at follow-up.

Trimming took off 5 bases at V and 4 bases at J, with 8 bases between the two ends. The CDR3 contains 12 residues. Looked up from germline, CDR1 is SEHNR and CDR2 is FQNEAQ (reference sequence). The table lists this clonotype with many counts. Its antigen remains unidentified. All TCR cDNA molecules were individually tagged with a unique molecular identifier. TCRdb passed the 5' RACE reads through MiXCR, listing each CDR3 protein once. The sample contains 110,000 or so distinct CDR3 sequences, 11% of which appear only once. The sample in question was PBMCs, obtained at follow-up. This clonotype was obtained from a female donor with early-stage non-small cell lung cancer. J is TRBJ2-5 and V is TRBV7-9; D call uncertain. For the CDR3, the DNA is TGTGCCAGCAGCCCCCTCTCAGAGACCCAGTACTTC. It is translated as CASSPLSETQYF.